This TCR beta chain is drawn from a study of CD8 T cell repertoires and HIV-1 epitope variants. This clone was recorded a few times. No antigen is known for it. Profiling relied on immunoSEQ multiplex PCR, and the TCRdb table lists in-frame clones only, not all of them. The table lists fewer than 6,500 clones, more than 50% of them singletons, with less than 45% in the top ten. This CDR3 is built from 13 residues. CDR1 and CDR2 (germline): MNHEY, SMNVEV (reference sequence). V lost 0 bases, J lost 4 bases, and 4 bases lay in between. V and J are TRBV27 and TRBJ2-1, with D hard to call. The sequence was collected from a male donor with HIV. The sample was cultured CD8+ T cells derived from PBMCs. CDR3 nucleotides: TGTGCCAGCAGTTTATCCGCGTACAATGAGCAGTTCTTC. Translating it yields CASSLSAYNEQFF.